The 32 T cell receptor beta chains reported below all come from one sample, sequenced in a study of human T cells and chemical hapten exposure. TCRdb used MiXCR to reprocess the RACE reads, holding one entry per CDR3 protein. The data contain around 80,000 distinct CDR3 sequences, roughly 8.6% of them singletons. Regarding time point: healthy volunteer bleed at 6 weeks. Unfractionated whole blood yielded total RNA. Sequenced input: whole blood. The source is a male donor in good health. Some clones in this sample may be carry-over from other donors' samples.

The sample holds a few counts of this clonotype. This rearrangement joins TRBV29-1 to TRBJ2-1, with 14 bases matching TRBD2. Germline lookup yields CDR1 SQVTM and CDR2 ANQGSEA. J was trimmed by 5 bases and V by 0 bases; bases with no gene match: 6. The CDR3 covers 17 residues. This chain's CDR3 is CSVEDPWTSGRHNEQFF. In DNA, the CDR3 is TGCAGCGTTGAAGATCCGTGGACTAGCGGGAGGCACAATGAGCAGTTCTTC.

The rearrangement links TRBV12-3 or TRBV12-4 to TRBJ1-5, with 8 bases lining up with TRBD1. The CDR3 runs to 14 residues. V trimming: 5 bases; J trimming: 4 bases; junction bases outside the gene matches: 4. The CDR3 coding sequence is TGTGCCAGCAGTCCGACAGGGGCGAATCAGCCCCAGCATTTT. Encoded protein: CASSPTGANQPQHF.

The rearrangement uses TRBV5-1 and TRBJ2-1, with 7 bases matching TRBD1. The CDR3 extends over 15 amino acids. After removal of 0 bases from V and 2 bases from J, the junction contained 2 bases not matched to a gene. Per germline, CDR1 SGHRS and CDR2 YFSETQ. CDR3: CASSLGGQTYNEQFF. The CDR3 region has the DNA TGCGCCAGCAGCTTGGGGGGACAGACCTACAATGAGCAGTTCTTC.

This clonotype was seen a handful of times. V usage is TRBV19 and J usage is TRBJ2-1; 7 nucleotides agree with TRBD2. The V segment lost 7 bases and the J segment 5 bases; nucleotides outside the gene matches: 14. This CDR3 is 16 amino acids long. From germline, CDR1 is LNHDA and CDR2 SQIVND (reference sequence). The CDR3 is CASTQPRGSRNNEQFF. In nucleotides, the CDR3 is TGTGCCAGTACCCAACCTCGCGGGAGTCGTAACAATGAGCAGTTCTTC.

The genes are TRBV5-6 and TRBJ2-6, with D possibly TRBD1 on 6 matching bases. Germline V gives CDR1 SGHDT, CDR2 YYEEEE. The ends were cut back, 4 bases at V and 3 bases at J, with 8 bases in the middle. The CDR3 runs 14 residues. The CDR3 DNA reads TGTGCCAGCAGCACAGGGAATGGGGCCAACGTCCTGACTTTC. Amino acid sequence: CASSTGNGANVLTF.

The genes are TRBV6-2 or TRBV6-3 and TRBJ2-4; tentative D call: TRBD2 (5 bases). CDR3 length: 15 amino acids. V was cut by 7 bases and J by 3 bases, with 16 bases left in between. The germline CDR1 and CDR2 sequences are MNHEY and SVGEGT. This CDR3 is CASTSVEENKNIQYF. The CDR3 nucleotides read TGTGCCAGCACGTCCGTGGAGGAAAACAAAAACATTCAGTACTTC.

This chain uses TRBV7-9 with TRBJ1-4; 8 bases match TRBD1. V dropped 5 bases and J dropped 4; count of bases not matched to a gene: 6. Germline V CDR1 and CDR2: SEHNR, FQNEAQ (reference sequence). The CDR3 covers 15 residues. This CDR3 reads CASSGQGAFNEKLFF. The DNA for the CDR3 is TGTGCCAGCAGCGGGCAGGGGGCGTTTAATGAAAAACTGTTTTTT.

There are a few counts of this clonotype. This chain uses TRBV20-1 with TRBJ2-7, with 10 nucleotides matching TRBD1. Germline assignment: CDR1 DFQATT and CDR2 SNEGSKA (reference sequence). This CDR3 spans 13 amino acids. The junction had 9 bases not matched to a gene; V was cut back by 6 bases and J by 7 bases. CDR3 in amino acids: CSAGDRGTGEQYF. The CDR3 DNA is TGCAGTGCAGGGGACAGGGGAACGGGGGAGCAGTACTTC.

This clonotype was counted between two and nine times. This sequence joins TRBV29-1 and TRBJ2-1; perhaps TRBD2 as D (5 bases). From germline, CDR1 is SQVTM and CDR2 ANQGSEA. CDR3 length: 14 amino acids. Deletions cut 4 bases from V and 2 bases from J, with 12 bases between. As DNA, the CDR3 is TGCAGCGTTGCTTTGATCGGGGCCTACAATGAGCAGTTCTTC. Translating it yields CSVALIGAYNEQFF.

The CDR3 spells CSVEGDQETQYF. CDR3 coding DNA: TGCAGCGTAGAGGGGGACCAAGAGACCCAGTACTTC. The chain couples TRBV29-1 to TRBJ2-5, with D perhaps matching TRBD1 (6 bases). The CDR3 consists of 12 residues. V lost 6 bases, J lost 0 bases, and 8 bases lay in between. Germline CDR1 reads SQVTM; CDR2 reads ANQGSEA.

This clonotype was observed a handful of times. The CDR3 spells CASSKEGRGTDTQYF. CDR3 coding DNA: TGTGCCAGCAGCAAAGAAGGTCGAGGCACAGATACGCAGTATTTT. The V gene is TRBV21-1, the J gene TRBJ2-3. TRBV21-1 is an annotated pseudogene. The CDR3 runs to 15 residues.

The chain recombines TRBV9 with TRBJ1-6; 11 bases agree with TRBD1. This CDR3 spans 14 amino acids. The germline V gene encodes CDR1 SGDLS and CDR2 YYNGEE. V was clipped by 5 bases and J by 9 bases; unmatched bases: 4. The CDR3 DNA follows: TGTGCCAGCAGTAGAGGGACAGGGGGTTCACCCCTCCACTTT. Translated, it gives CASSRGTGGSPLHF.

This clonotype was detected a few times. The chain carries TRBV27 and TRBJ2-4; 14 bases are a match to TRBD2. Trimming cost V 4 bases and J 0 bases; bases outside gene matches: 14. This CDR3 is built from 21 residues. CDR1 MNHEY and CDR2 SMNVEV come from the germline V gene (reference sequence). The CDR3 DNA is TGTGCCAGCAGTTCGATTACAGGGGGACTAGCGGGAGCGGTAGCCAAAAACATTCAGTACTTC. It translates to CASSSITGGLAGAVAKNIQYF.

The chain combines TRBV6-2 or TRBV6-3 with TRBJ1-1, with D unclear. The ends were cut back, 4 bases at V and 1 base at J, with 7 bases in the middle. Germline V gene sequence: CDR1 MNHEY, CDR2 SVGEGT. The CDR3 is 13 amino acids. CDR3 protein: CASSSAGNTEAFF. The CDR3 DNA sequence: TGTGCCAGCAGTTCGGCAGGGAACACTGAAGCTTTCTTT.

This clonotype was observed at least ten times. The chain couples TRBV2 to TRBJ2-1, with a tentative D call TRBD1 (6 bases). Germline V gives CDR1 SNHLY, CDR2 FYNNEI. The V end lost 6 bases, the J end lost 4 bases, and 10 bases lay between the germline ends. This CDR3 contains 13 residues. The CDR3 DNA is TGTGCCAGCAGGGACAGTGTATACAATGAGCAGTTCTTC. This gives the protein CASRDSVYNEQFF.

The chain employs TRBV5-1 and TRBJ2-1; D might be TRBD2 (5 bases). V was trimmed by 2 bases and J by 3 bases, leaving 12 bases between them. The CDR3 loop spans 15 amino acids. Germline V gene lookup returns CDR1 SGHRS and CDR2 YFSETQ. CDR3 region: CASSFTRQLYNEQFF. CDR3 DNA: TGCGCCAGCAGCTTCACTAGACAACTCTACAATGAGCAGTTCTTC.

The chain employs TRBV11-2 and TRBJ2-1; D is ambiguous. CDR1 and CDR2 (germline): SGHAT, FQNNGV. V was clipped by 3 bases and J by 5 bases, with 8 bases between them. The CDR3 spans 13 residues. For the CDR3, the DNA is TGTGCCAGCAGCTTGGATGCCCACAATGAGCAGTTCTTC. Translation gives CASSLDAHNEQFF. The entire variable domain, with the rest obtained from reference TRBV11-2 and TRBJ2-1, is as follows: EAGVAQSPRYKIIEKRQSVAFWCNPISGHATLYWYQQILGQGPKLLIQFQNNGVVDDSQLPKDRFSAERLKGVDSTLKIQPAKLEDSAVYLCASSLDAHNEQFFGPGTRLTVL.

In this sample, this clonotype turned up many times. CDR3 in amino acids: CASSSPRGGLTDTQYF. In nucleotides, the CDR3 is TGTGCCAGCAGCTCACCCCGAGGGGGCTTGACAGATACGCAGTATTTT. The chain recombines TRBV7-9 with TRBJ2-3; 7 nucleotides line up with TRBD1. Germline lookup yields CDR1 SEHNR and CDR2 FQNEAQ (reference sequence). This CDR3 comprises 16 residues. J lost 3 bases, V lost 4 bases, and 10 bases had no gene match.

This clonotype was seen ten or more times. The rearrangement links TRBV20-1 to TRBJ2-1; D gene ambiguous. The CDR3 extends over 13 amino acids. CDR1 is DFQATT, CDR2 SNEGSKA, per germline (reference sequence). V gave up 0 bases and J gave up 5 bases, with 8 bases separating them. CDR3 nucleotide sequence: TGCAGTGCTAGAGACAGCAGTCACAATGAGCAGTTCTTC. Translated, it gives CSARDSSHNEQFF.

The V gene is TRBV30, the J gene TRBJ2-3; tentatively, D is TRBD1 or TRBD2 (5 bases each). The V end lost 7 bases, the J end lost 9 bases, and 11 bases lay between the germline ends. Germline lookup yields CDR1 GTSNPN and CDR2 SVGIG (reference sequence). The CDR3 consists of 10 residues. In nucleotides, the CDR3 is TGTGCCTTCCTCAGGGACACGCAGTATTTT. This gives the protein CAFLRDTQYF.

The chain has TRBV3-1 and TRBJ2-5, with no clear D. The CDR3 contains 14 residues. The ends were cut back, 0 bases at V and 2 bases at J, with 7 bases in the middle. Germline assignment: CDR1 LGHDT and CDR2 YNNKEL (reference sequence). The CDR3 coding sequence is TGTGCCAGCAGCCAAGATACGGTTCAAGAGACCCAGTACTTC. Residues: CASSQDTVQETQYF.

As regards this clonotype: Relative to the germline gene, one junction end is altered; a read error may explain this. The chain uses TRBV2 and TRBJ2-3, with TRBD2 matching over 10 bases. The germline V gene encodes CDR1 SNHLY and CDR2 FYNNEI. The CDR3 contains 15 residues. The CDR3 DNA sequence: TGTGTCAGCATTTACGGGACTAGCGACACAGATACGCAGTATTTT. Protein product: CVSIYGTSDTDTQYF.

The V and J genes are TRBV18 and TRBJ1-1; 9 bases are a match to TRBD1. Germline V gene sequence: CDR1 KGHSH, CDR2 LQKENI. Trimming at V came to 6 bases and at J to 1 base, leaving 3 bases not matched to a gene. The CDR3 runs 14 residues. The CDR3 region is CASSVTGGNTEAFF. Here the CDR3 DNA reads TGTGCCAGCTCCGTGACAGGGGGGAACACTGAAGCTTTCTTT. Filled out from reference TRBV18 and TRBJ1-1, the complete variable domain reads NAGVMQNPRHLVRRRGQEARLRCSPMKGHSHVYWYRQLPEEGLKFMVYLQKENIIDESGMPKERFSAEFPKEGPSILRIQQVVRGDSAAYFCASSVTGGNTEAFFGQGTRLTVV.

This clonotype appeared a few times. The chain is built from TRBV29-1 and TRBJ2-1, with D perhaps TRBD1 (5 bases). The germline V and J ends were trimmed by 2 bases and 6 bases, with 11 bases remaining between them. From germline, CDR1 is SQVTM and CDR2 ANQGSEA. This CDR3 region has 13 residues. This chain's CDR3 is CSVERGLPNEQFF. The DNA of the CDR3 is TGCAGCGTTGAAAGGGGCTTGCCCAATGAGCAGTTCTTC.

The rearrangement links TRBV7-6 to TRBJ1-2, with 7 bases identical to TRBD1. The trim removed 2 bases at V and 3 bases at J, leaving 15 bases unmatched. The germline CDR1 and CDR2 sequences are SGHVS and FNYEAQ. This CDR3 comprises 18 residues. CDR3: CASSLTPATGINHYGYTF. CDR3 bases: TGTGCCAGCAGCTTAACCCCGGCGACAGGGATAAACCACTATGGCTACACCTTC.

This rearrangement joins TRBV6-1 to TRBJ2-7, with D uncertain. Germline values: CDR1 MNHNS, CDR2 SASEGT. With 4 bases removed from V and 8 bases from J, the gap between germline ends came to 9 bases. The CDR3 extends over 11 amino acids. The CDR3 region has the DNA TGTGCCAGCAGTGTCGGAACAAAGCAGTACTTC. Amino acids: CASSVGTKQYF.

This clonotype was detected only a few times. One junction end disagrees with the germline gene, perhaps due to a read error. This chain links TRBV5-1 with TRBJ1-2, with 8 bases aligning to TRBD1. CDR1 and CDR2 from the germline V gene are SGHRS and YFSETQ. The CDR3 sequence is 14 residues long. CDR3 sequence: CASSLGRDRFSRSF. The CDR3 nucleotides read TGCGCCAGCAGCTTGGGCCGGGACAGGTTTTCTAGATCCTTC.

This chain uses TRBV12-3 or TRBV12-4 with TRBJ2-7, with D possibly matching TRBD1 (5 bases). V was clipped by 4 bases and J by 2 bases, with 15 bases between them. There are 15 residues in the CDR3. The CDR3, as DNA: TGTGCCAGCAGTTCACCTCAGGGTTCTCCCTACGAGCAGTACTTC. Protein: CASSSPQGSPYEQYF.

This clonotype was seen repeatedly, ten times or more. This CDR3 reads CSVKRRGSYEQYF. The CDR3 DNA reads as TGCAGCGTAAAGCGACGGGGGTCCTACGAGCAGTACTTC. The chain couples TRBV29-1 to TRBJ2-7; TRBD2 is a possible D gene (6 bases). CDR1 is SQVTM, CDR2 ANQGSEA, per germline. The V gene lost 6 bases and the J gene lost 1 base, with 13 bases spanning the gap. CDR3 length: 13 residues.

This chain uses TRBV14 with TRBJ1-6; 9 nucleotides align to TRBD1. Germline lookup yields CDR1 SGHDN and CDR2 FVKESK. The CDR3 length is 16 residues. Trimming took 1 base from V and 10 from J; bases not matched to a gene: 8. The CDR3 bases are TGTGCCAGCAGCCAAGGAGGGGACAGGGATTTCTCACCCCTCCACTTT. Protein sequence: CASSQGGDRDFSPLHF.

This clonotype came up many times. V and J are TRBV27 and TRBJ2-1, with D possibly TRBD2 on 5 matching bases. V was clipped by 3 bases and J by 0 bases, with 9 bases between them. CDR1 MNHEY and CDR2 SMNVEV come from the germline V gene (reference sequence). This CDR3 spans 15 amino acids. The CDR3 region has the DNA TGTGCCAGCAGTTTCTCGGGGAGCTCCTACAATGAGCAGTTCTTC. This sequence encodes CASSFSGSSYNEQFF.

In this sample, this clonotype turned up many times. This chain uses TRBV2 with TRBJ1-1, with a tentative D call TRBD1 (5 bases). Deletions cut 6 bases from V and 1 base from J, with 9 bases between. Germline-derived CDR1 and CDR2 are SNHLY and FYNNEI. The CDR3 is 13 amino acids. CDR3 in DNA: TGTGCCAGCAGCCCGGACACGAACACTGAAGCTTTCTTT. Its protein is CASSPDTNTEAFF.